A single sample gave rise to the 16 T cell receptor beta chains below, sequenced in a study of CD8+ T cells in alopecia areata. Extraction and reverse transcription of RNA yielded cDNA as the sequencing template. Sequenced by immunoSEQ multiplex PCR; TCRdb stores in-frame clones only, minus some. The sample shows about 270,000 clones, none of them appearing just once. The authors sorted pooled cutaneous lymph node cells using CD4, CD8alpha, NKG2D, NKG2ACE and other markers. Sequences were obtained from CD4+ T cells sorted from a lymph node. The source is a C3H/HeJ mouse with alopecia areata. This strain has MHC haplotype H2-k.

This clone is classed as medium-sized. The listed genes are named as in mouse. The read terminates 4 residues before the CDR3 end, so the remaining end is supplied by the germline J gene. Other DNA sequences in the sample encode the same CDR3. The chain has TRBV1 and TRBJ1-2; possibly TRBD1 for D (6 bases). The CDR3 totals 13 residues. Germline CDR1 and CDR2: NSQYPW and LRSPGD (reference sequence). Between the trimmed V and J ends, which lost 4 bases and 0 bases, there was a span of 6 bases. CDR3 sequence reads: CTCSGTANSDYTF. CDR3 DNA (partial): TGCACCTGCAGTGGGACAGCAAACTCC.

Remarks on this clone: Mouse names are used for the genes. The CDR3 extends 4 residues past the end of the read, so its final part is completed from the germline J gene. Other DNA sequences from this sample encode an identical CDR3 as well. The gene calls are TRBV19 and TRBJ2-4; D possibly corresponds to TRBD2 (5 bases). V was trimmed by 0 bases and J by 1 base, leaving 6 bases between them. CDR1 FNHDT and CDR2 SITEND come from the germline V gene (reference sequence). The CDR3 is 14 residues long. The CDR3 bases that were read are TGTGCCAGCAGTATAGTTGGGGGTCAAAAC. Amino acids: CASSIVGGQN. The CDR3, in full, reads CASSIVGGQNTLYF.

A word on this clone: Gene names and germline match the mouse. The CDR3 here is CASSQEGEGYAEQFF. CDR3 DNA (partial): TGTGCCAGCAGCCAAGAAGGGGAAGGCTATGCT. The J gene is TRBJ2-1, the V gene TRBV5; maybe TRBD1 (5 bases). The read halts 4 residues ahead of the CDR3 end, with the missing end drawn from the germline J gene. The CDR3 is 15 residues long. V dropped 0 bases and J dropped 3 bases, with 9 bases sitting between them. CDR1 is LGHNA and CDR2 is YNLKQL in the germline V gene (reference sequence).

This clone turned up a few times. The listed genes are named as in mouse. CDR3 sequence reads: CAWSLKGADSDYTF. The sequenced part of the CDR3 DNA is TGTGCCTGGAGTCTAAAGGGGGCTGACTCC. The V call is TRBV31, the J call TRBJ1-2, with TRBD1 matching over 7 bases. The read comes to an end 4 residues before the CDR3 does, leaving the germline J gene to fill in the end. The CDR3 covers 14 residues. Germline CDR1 and CDR2: GKSSPN and SITVG. V dropped 0 bases and J dropped 3; count of bases not matched to a gene: 4.

Comment on this clone: Gene names and germline match the mouse. Sequencing ends 4 residues short of the CDR3 end; the germline J gene provides the rest. The same CDR3 also results from other DNA sequences found in this sample. The chain recombines TRBV1 with TRBJ2-5; 8 bases map to TRBD2. Germline V CDR1 and CDR2: NSQYPW, LRSPGD (reference sequence). This CDR3 contains 14 residues. V shed 3 bases and J 2 bases; nucleotides not matched to a gene: 1. The DNA read from the CDR3 is TGCACCTGCAGTGCGCTGGGGGGCCAAGAC. It codes for CTCSALGGQD. The CDR3 reads in full as CTCSALGGQDTQYF.

About this clone itself: Mouse germline and gene names are used. The read ends 4 residues shy of where the CDR3 ends; the end is completed using the germline J gene. The chain employs TRBV17 and TRBJ2-7; 7 bases agree with TRBD1. Germline trimming cut 6 bases from V and 3 bases from J; bases unmatched to any gene: 5. The CDR3 extends over 13 amino acids. Looked up from germline, CDR1 is MNHDT and CDR2 is YYDKIL. Incomplete CDR3 DNA: TGTGCTAGCAGCGTACCAGGGGGCTAT. Its protein is CASSVPGGY. The full CDR3 protein is CASSVPGGYEQYF.

This clone was seen a few times. Mouse gene names apply. The CDR3 end lies 4 residues beyond the end of the read and is filled in from the germline J gene. The chain links TRBV13-1 to TRBJ2-1; D uncertain. The CDR3 length is 14 residues. The V end lost 2 bases, the J end lost 1 base, and 7 bases lay between the germline ends. Germline lookup yields CDR1 NSHNY and CDR2 SYGAGN. CDR3 loop: CASSEGWNYAEQFF. The covered CDR3 bases are TGTGCCAGCAGTGAAGGCTGGAACTATGCT.

This clone was counted only a few times. Gene names are the mouse ones. The read ends 4 residues before the CDR3 terminus; that terminus is restored from the germline J gene. The rearrangement uses TRBV19 and TRBJ2-2, with TRBD2 as a possible D gene (7 bases). V was clipped by 3 bases and J by 4 bases, with 16 bases between them. The CDR3 covers 16 residues. The germline CDR1 and CDR2 sequences are FNHDT and SITEND (reference sequence). CDR3: CASSTRGARGTGQLYF. The DNA read from the CDR3 is TGTGCCAGCAGTACCCGGGGGGCGCGGGGCACCGGG.

Details on this clone: Genes here carry mouse names. With the read ending 4 residues before the CDR3 end, the germline J gene is used to fill in that end. J is TRBJ2-1 and V is TRBV13-2; tentative D call: TRBD1 (7 bases). V lost 1 base and J 4 bases, leaving 15 bases between the germline ends. CDR1 and CDR2 (germline): NNHNN, SYGAGS (reference sequence). The CDR3 totals 16 residues. The CDR3 loop is CASGDREGAQYAEQFF. CDR3 DNA (partial): TGTGCCAGCGGTGATAGGGAGGGGGCGCAGTATGCT.

Concerning this clone itself: Mouse gene names and germline throughout. The sequenced fragment ends 4 residues before the CDR3 boundary, so the rest is inferred from the germline J gene. The chain links TRBV31 to TRBJ2-3, with D tentatively TRBD1 (7 bases). This CDR3 region has 14 residues. The V end was cut by 0 bases, the J end by 4 bases, with 11 bases between. Germline V CDR1 and CDR2: GKSSPN, SITVG. The CDR3 DNA, read in part, is TGTGCCTGGAGTCTAGAAGGGGGCCCAGAA. It translates to CAWSLEGGPE. The whole CDR3 is CAWSLEGGPETLYF.

On this clone: The genes are named according to mouse. The CDR3 end is not reached by the read, which stops 4 residues before it; the germline J gene fills it in. The sample has other DNA sequences that encode this CDR3 too. The chain employs TRBV13-1 and TRBJ2-3, with D uncertain. Germline assignment: CDR1 NSHNY and CDR2 SYGAGN. V was shortened by 2 bases and J by 0 bases, with 7 bases between the two germline ends. The CDR3 is made up of 14 amino acids. Partial CDR3 DNA: TGTGCCAGCAGTGACAGAAATAGTGCAGAA. It yields the protein CASSDRNSAE. Given in full, the CDR3 is CASSDRNSAETLYF.

As regards this clone: Genes here carry mouse names. The read stops 4 residues short of the end of the CDR3; the missing end is completed from the germline J gene. The chain recombines TRBV19 with TRBJ2-3, with D uncertain. V was shortened by 4 bases and J by 0 bases, with 12 bases between the two germline ends. Germline CDR1 reads FNHDT; CDR2 reads SITEND (reference sequence). This CDR3 has 15 residues. The CDR3 protein is CASSHDKISAETLYF. The sequenced CDR3 bases are TGTGCCAGCAGTCACGACAAAATTAGTGCAGAA.

This clone turned up a few times. Gene names follow the mouse nomenclature. The read terminates 4 residues ahead of where the CDR3 ends, so the germline J gene completes it. V and J are TRBV31 and TRBJ2-3, with TRBD2 matching over 8 bases. The CDR3 has 15 residues. In germline, CDR1 is GKSSPN, CDR2 SITVG. Trimming removed 3 bases from V and 1 base from J; junction bases left unmatched: 6. CDR3 in amino acids: CAWSDPGLGAETLYF. CDR3 DNA (partial): TGTGCCTGGAGCGATCCGGGACTGGGTGCAGAA.

This clone was seen a few times. Mouse gene names apply. The read finishes 4 residues shy of the CDR3 end, and the germline J gene is used to complete it. Distinct nucleotide sequences in the sample also encode this CDR3. V is TRBV19 and J is TRBJ2-5; D not resolved. Germline CDR1 and CDR2: FNHDT and SITEND (reference sequence). Trimming removed 3 bases from V and 0 bases from J, with 5 bases in between. The CDR3 is 13 residues long. The part of the CDR3 DNA that was read is TGTGCCAGCAGTAGACAAAACCAAGAC. It specifies CASSRQNQD. The whole CDR3 is CASSRQNQDTQYF.

With regard to this clone: Gene names denote mouse genes. The CDR3 extends 4 residues past the end of the read, so its final part is completed from the germline J gene. This sample includes further DNA sequences coding for the same CDR3. This chain links TRBV31 with TRBJ2-7; TRBD2 matches at 7 bases. In germline, CDR1 is GKSSPN, CDR2 SITVG. The V and J ends lost 1 base and 2 bases, in that order; junction bases with no gene match: 5. The CDR3 runs 14 residues. Incomplete CDR3 DNA: TGTGCCTGGAGTCGAGGCCTGGGGGCCTAT. This encodes CAWSRGLGAY. The complete CDR3 protein is CAWSRGLGAYEQYF.

About this clone itself: Gene and germline names: mouse. The read comes to an end 4 residues before the CDR3 does, leaving the germline J gene to fill in the end. This rearrangement joins TRBV5 to TRBJ1-1; TRBD1 is a possible D gene (6 bases). V was clipped by 2 bases and J by 0 bases, with 10 bases between them. CDR3 size: 15 residues. Germline assignment: CDR1 LGHNA and CDR2 YNLKQL (reference sequence). The CDR3 bases that were read are TGTGCCAGCAGCCAATCCGGGACAACAAACACA. Translating it yields CASSQSGTTNT. The whole CDR3 region reads CASSQSGTTNTEVFF.